Below, 3 T cell receptor beta chains from the same sample are listed, as sequenced in a study of T cell repertoires in cytomegalovirus infection. No antigen is known for these receptors. TCRdb recomputed calls from the reads with MiXCR, one row per CDR3 protein. Among 360,000 or so distinct CDR3 sequences, 34% were seen once, and the ten largest hold less than 15%. This material consisted of cultured PBMCs, taken from culture after CMV antigen stimulation. All receptors come from a human donor in good health (CMV status not recorded). Some clones in this sample may be carry-over from other donors' samples.

A few counts support this clonotype. This chain uses TRBV4-1 with TRBJ2-5, with no clear D. From germline, CDR1 is MGHRA and CDR2 YSYEKL. V was cut by 2 bases and J by 0 bases, with 7 bases left in between. The CDR3 sequence is 14 residues long. The CDR3 bases are TGCGCCAGCAGCCAACCCGGGTACCAAGAGACCCAGTACTTC. This gives the protein CASSQPGYQETQYF.

V and J are TRBV7-6 and TRBJ2-5; TRBD2 is a possible D gene (5 bases). The CDR3 extends over 14 amino acids. V was cut by 4 bases and J by 3 bases, with 12 bases left in between. The germline V gene encodes CDR1 SGHVS and CDR2 FNYEAQ. The CDR3 nucleotides read TGTGCCAGCAGCTCCTCGGAGGTGGAAGAGACCCAGTACTTC. It yields the protein CASSSSEVEETQYF. Using reference TRBV7-6 and TRBJ2-5 for the parts outside the CDR3, the full variable domain is GAGVSQSPRYKVTKRGQDVALRCDPISGHVSLYWYRQALGQGPEFLTYFNYEAQQDKSGLPNDRFSAERPEGSISTLTIQRTEQRDSAMYRCASSSSEVEETQYFGPGTRLLVL.

The CDR3 nucleotides are TGTGCCAGAAGACAGGGCACCTCTGTGTGCTCTAAAGGGAAACTGTTTTTT. Its protein is CARRQGTSVCSKGKLFF. This rearrangement joins TRBV27 to TRBJ1-4; TRBD1 aligns across 7 bases. Germline CDR1 is MNHEY and CDR2 is SMNVEV (reference sequence). The CDR3 sequence is 17 residues long. J was trimmed by 11 bases and V by 9 bases; bases with no gene match: 24.